A single sample gave rise to the 8 T cell receptor beta chains below, sequenced in a study of shared T cell receptors in the human thymus. Only in-frame clones appear in the TCRdb table, and some are missing; sequencing was by immunoSEQ multiplex PCR. Seen here are some 700,000 clones, approximately 90% observed once, and the top ten hold 0.0095% to 0.011%. These sequences were also reported in another study, on human thymus T cells.

Specimen: thymocytes. The receptors were gathered from a boy younger than two with a congenital heart defect.

The chain carries TRBV28 and TRBJ2-3; 7 positions match TRBD2. Germline V gene data show CDR1 as MDHEN and CDR2 as SYDVKM. Trimming took 1 base from V and 3 from J; bases not matched to a gene: 7. This CDR3 is built from 16 residues. CDR3 sequence: CASSLLGGSRTDTQYF. As DNA, the CDR3 is TGTGCCAGCAGTTTATTAGGCGGGAGTAGAACAGATACGCAGTATTTT.

The chain combines TRBV18 with TRBJ1-3; 9 bases map to TRBD1. Germline CDR1 and CDR2: KGHSH and LQKENI. This CDR3 has 17 amino acids. V lost 3 bases, J lost 0 bases, and 6 bases stayed unmatched. CDR3 in amino acids: CASSPGQGPSSGNTIYF. The CDR3 nucleotides are TGTGCCAGCTCACCGGGACAGGGTCCGTCCTCTGGAAACACCATATATTTT.

The chain uses TRBV7-6 and TRBJ2-7; possible D gene TRBD2, 6 bases. This CDR3 has 15 residues. Germline CDR1 is SGHVS and CDR2 is FNYEAQ. With 3 bases removed from V and 2 bases from J, the gap between germline ends came to 14 bases. CDR3 sequence (DNA): TGTGCCAGCAGCTTCCGGTCGGGCGGGACCTACGAGCAGTACTTC. This translates into CASSFRSGGTYEQYF.

The V call is TRBV7-2, the J call TRBJ2-3, with 13 bases lining up with TRBD2. Trimming at V came to 1 base and at J to 0 bases, leaving 4 bases not matched to a gene. CDR1 is SGHTA and CDR2 is FQGNSA in the germline V gene. CDR3 length: 18 amino acids. CDR3 amino acids: CASSLGGTSGVSTDTQYF. Written as DNA, the CDR3 is TGTGCCAGCAGCTTAGGGGGGACTAGCGGGGTCAGCACAGATACGCAGTATTTT.

V is TRBV7-9 and J is TRBJ1-2; maybe TRBD1 (5 bases). Germline loops: CDR1 SEHNR, CDR2 FQNEAQ (reference sequence). V was pared by 1 base and J by 0 bases, with 12 bases between. The CDR3 runs to 16 residues. CDR3 amino acids: CASSLVTGGANYGYTF. In nucleotides, the CDR3 is TGTGCCAGCAGCTTAGTCACCGGGGGAGCTAACTATGGCTACACCTTC.

V usage is TRBV25-1 and J usage is TRBJ2-7; TRBD1 matches at 7 bases. The CDR3 spans 16 residues. Germline CDR1 and CDR2: MGHDK and SYGVNS. J lost 2 bases, V lost 6 bases, and 13 bases had no gene match. In DNA, the CDR3 is TGTGCCAGCAGAAACTCCGGGACAGAGGACACCTACGAGCAGTACTTC. Protein product: CASRNSGTEDTYEQYF.

The chain carries TRBV7-2 and TRBJ2-5; weak D call: TRBD2 (5 bases). V was shortened by 4 bases and J by 2 bases, with 14 bases between the two germline ends. In germline, CDR1 is SGHTA, CDR2 FQGNSA. CDR3 length equals 15 residues. CDR3 residues: CASSWGAAGQETQYF. The CDR3 DNA reads TGTGCCAGCAGCTGGGGTGCGGCGGGTCAAGAGACCCAGTACTTC.

The CDR3 spells CASRPGLFHEQYF. The CDR3 DNA sequence: TGTGCCAGCAGACCGGGACTCTTCCACGAGCAGTACTTC. The chain joins TRBV11-2 to TRBJ2-7, with D perhaps TRBD2 (6 bases). The V end was cut by 6 bases, the J end by 5 bases, with 14 bases between. Germline V lookup: CDR1 SGHAT, CDR2 FQNNGV. The CDR3 runs 13 residues.